This TCR beta chain was recorded in a study of T cell responses to AZD1222 COVID-19 vaccine. Study details: Second doses at about 4 or about 12 weeks were pooled. Study-wide findings and caveats: Variant regions that are unmutated are reportedly the target of nearly half of spike-specific TCRs. Donors skewed white British and female; clonal diversity was possibly underestimated. Two doses of AZD1222 preceded a rise in Spike-specific TCR breadth and depth.

TCRdb keeps only in-frame clones here, not all; method: immunoSEQ multiplex PCR. The sample holds around 140,000 clones; 90% are singletons and the top ten take less than 9%. The V and J ends lost 4 bases and 1 base, in that order; junction bases with no gene match: 7. The CDR3 loop spans 15 amino acids. CDR1 and CDR2 from the germline V gene are SGHTA and FQGNSA. Note on this clone: Its antigen is unknown.

The sequences come from peripheral blood, collected on day 0 of AZD1222 vaccination. The chain uses TRBV7-2 and TRBJ2-7, with 7 bases lining up with TRBD2. The receptor's source is an adult in good health. As DNA, the CDR3 is TGTGCCAGCAGCTGGGAGTGGGGGGGTTCCTACGAGCAGTACTTC. This encodes CASSWEWGGSYEQYF.